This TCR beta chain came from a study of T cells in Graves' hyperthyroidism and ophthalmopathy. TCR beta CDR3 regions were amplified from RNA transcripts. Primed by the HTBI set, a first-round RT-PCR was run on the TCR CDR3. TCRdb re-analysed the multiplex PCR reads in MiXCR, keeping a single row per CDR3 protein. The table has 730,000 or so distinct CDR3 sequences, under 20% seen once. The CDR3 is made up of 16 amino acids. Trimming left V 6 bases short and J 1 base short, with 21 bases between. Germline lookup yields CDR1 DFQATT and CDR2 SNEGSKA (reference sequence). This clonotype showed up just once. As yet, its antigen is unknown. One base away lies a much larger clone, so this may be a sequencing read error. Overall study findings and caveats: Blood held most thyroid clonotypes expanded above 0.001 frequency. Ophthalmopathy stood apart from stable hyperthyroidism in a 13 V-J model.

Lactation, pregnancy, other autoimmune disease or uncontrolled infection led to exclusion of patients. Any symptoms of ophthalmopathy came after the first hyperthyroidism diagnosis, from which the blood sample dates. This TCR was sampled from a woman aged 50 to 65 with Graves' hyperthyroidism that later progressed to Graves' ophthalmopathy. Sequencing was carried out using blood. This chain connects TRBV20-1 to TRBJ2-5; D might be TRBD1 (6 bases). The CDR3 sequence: CSAQRASRGTQETQYF. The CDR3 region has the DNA TGCAGTGCACAGAGGGCTAGCAGGGGAACCCAAGAGACCCAGTACTTC.